This is a list of T cell receptor beta chains from one sample in a study of T cell repertoires in cytomegalovirus infection. TCRdb reanalysed the reads using MiXCR and keeps one entry per CDR3 protein. The sample records about 190,000 distinct CDR3 sequences, 28% being singletons. Sequenced: PBMCs. The origin of the receptors is a human donor in good health (CMV status not recorded). Some clones in this sample may be carry-over from other donors' samples. CDR3s leave out the opening cysteine and the closing phenylalanine or tryptophan. A clone size is listed for some rows: how often the clone was seen (once, few, many), or a class if it is expanded.

j_gene,abundance,v_gene,CDR3aa
TRBJ2-7,few,TRBV5-5,ASSLDGQLSSYEQY
TRBJ1-1,many,TRBV7-8,ASSLEFETEAF
TRBJ2-3,.,TRBV7-6,ASSLNSRVADTQY
TRBJ1-4,many,TRBV7-2,ASSFSFASTNEKLF
TRBJ2-7,few,TRBV19,ASRTSGESYEQY
TRBJ1-2,.,TRBV20-1,SARAQAYGYT
TRBJ2-7,.,TRBV12-3/TRBV12-4,ASSPIGTGREQY
TRBJ1-1,.,TRBV6-2/TRBV6-3,ASSYGGVGGSAGTEAF
TRBJ1-1,many,TRBV7-8,ASNTKTTGVKNTEAF
TRBJ2-3,medium-sized,TRBV7-2,ASSFSSGGAEDTQY
TRBJ1-1,many,TRBV7-8,ASGQGMNTEAF
TRBJ1-1,.,TRBV12-3/TRBV12-4,ASSLVTGASSRGTEAF
TRBJ2-1,.,TRBV6-2/TRBV6-3,ASSYIWQTFLYNEQF
TRBJ1-4,.,TRBV12-3/TRBV12-4,ASSLRQKLF
TRBJ1-2,.,TRBV25-1,ASSESYGYT
TRBJ1-4,few,TRBV11-2,ASSLEGRAWVNEKLF
TRBJ1-5,.,TRBV19,ASNPRGKMQPQH
TRBJ1-1,.,TRBV29-1,SALEGLNTEDF
TRBJ1-2,few,TRBV5-1,ASSLGQGDYGYT
TRBJ1-1,.,TRBV6-5,ASRAGQQNTEAF
TRBJ1-1,many,TRBV7-9,ASSSLSGDTEAF
TRBJ2-7,few,TRBV7-6,ASSLSGSGMQY
TRBJ2-7,many,TRBV7-2,ASSSSVLYEQY
TRBJ2-5,few,TRBV7-2,ASSPLSDQETQY
TRBJ1-1,many,TRBV6-2/TRBV6-3,ASSYTTGEAF
TRBJ1-2,.,TRBV10-3,AISAAGGEYGYT
TRBJ1-2,.,TRBV2,ASKDRTANYGYT
TRBJ2-3,many,TRBV7-2,ASSLGGGHRGGRTDTQY
TRBJ2-6,many,TRBV25-1,ASSLTGANVLT
TRBJ2-6,many,TRBV11-2,ASSPANGRGANVLT
TRBJ2-5,.,TRBV6-5,ASKTGRGETQY
TRBJ2-7,.,TRBV6-6,AGSQGGEQY
TRBJ2-3,.,TRBV11-2,ASSLAGARSTDTQY
TRBJ1-2,.,TRBV12-3/TRBV12-4,ASSFADRYT
TRBJ1-1,.,TRBV11-2,ARSLARAEAF
TRBJ2-1,.,TRBV12-3/TRBV12-4,ASSSDSSSYNEQF
TRBJ1-2,many,TRBV7-2,ASAALKGYRSGGYT
TRBJ2-4,.,TRBV20-1,SARGGTKNIQY
TRBJ1-3,.,TRBV14,ASSQDRAGNTIY
TRBJ1-1,.,TRBV6-5,ASSYGRITATEAF
TRBJ2-1,.,TRBV6-2/TRBV6-3,ASTDWESGIPYNEQF